A selection of T cell receptor beta chains follows, all from one sample in a study of graft-versus-host responses after intestinal transplantation. Profiling relied on immunoSEQ multiplex PCR, and the TCRdb table lists in-frame clones only, not all of them. The table shows more than 85,000 clones, with 85% to 95% occurring only once. Their antigen targets remain unknown. The specimen comprised unstimulated CD8+ T cells sorted from spleen or lymph node cells, sampled before intestinal transplant. The receptor source for this set is a human donor who received an intestinal transplant. CDR3s include the opening cysteine and the closing phenylalanine or tryptophan. D genes are given only for firm matches. The size entry is marked missing in some rows and otherwise reads once, few, many or a size class.

j_call | v_call | d_call | clone_size | cdr3_nt | cdr3_aa
TRBJ2-5 | TRBV7-8 | TRBD2 | NA | TGTGCCAGCATCCTGGGGATAGCGGGAAAAAGCCAAGAGACCCAGTACTTC | CASILGIAGKSQETQYF
TRBJ2-1 | TRBV27 | NA | NA | TGTGCCAGCAGCAACTTCGTCAATGAGCAGTTCTTC | CASSNFVNEQFF
TRBJ2-1 | TRBV28 | TRBD2 | NA | TGTGCCAGCCACGGAAGCGGGGGGGCCACAGGCAATGAGCAGTTCTTC | CASHGSGGATGNEQFF
TRBJ2-7 | TRBV4-3 | TRBD1 | few | TGCGCCAGCAGCCAAGAGGGGACAGGCGCCTACGAGCAGTACTTC | CASSQEGTGAYEQYF
TRBJ2-5 | TRBV2 | NA | NA | TGTGCCAGCAGTGACTCAGGGCGCGAGACCCAGTACTTC | CASSDSGRETQYF
TRBJ1-1 | TRBV7-9 | NA | NA | TGTGCCAGCAGCTTAGATTCTTCTGAAGCTTTCTTT | CASSLDSSEAFF
TRBJ1-1 | TRBV27 | TRBD1 | few | TGTGCCAGCAGTTCAGGACAGGGAGTGATGACTGAAGCTTTCTTT | CASSSGQGVMTEAFF
TRBJ2-7 | TRBV10-3 | NA | NA | TGTGCCATCAGTGTGGGCAGGACCTACGAGCAGTACTTC | CAISVGRTYEQYF
TRBJ2-1 | TRBV14 | NA | NA | TGTGCCAGCAGCCAAGGCAGGGCAGATGAGCAGTTCTTC | CASSQGRADEQFF
TRBJ1-6 | TRBV30 | NA | few | TGTGCCTGGAGTAGGCGGTATAATTCACCCCTCCACTTT | CAWSRRYNSPLHF
TRBJ2-5 | TRBV11-2 | NA | NA | TGTGCCAGCAGCTTATGGGGGCTAGAGACCCAGTACTTC | CASSLWGLETQYF
TRBJ1-6 | TRBV27 | NA | NA | TGTGCCAGCAGTTTACAGGGTCTTAATTCACCCCTCCACTTT | CASSLQGLNSPLHF
TRBJ2-7 | TRBV10-2 | TRBD2 | NA | TGCGCCAGCAGTGGAGAACTAGCGGGGCACTACGAGCAGTACTTC | CASSGELAGHYEQYF
TRBJ1-5 | TRBV11-2 | NA | NA | TGTGCCAGCAGCTTAGAGGGGGGGACGCACTATAGCAATCAGCCCCAGCATTTT | CASSLEGGTHYSNQPQHF
TRBJ2-3 | TRBV5-4 | NA | once | TGTGCCAGCAGCTTGGGGACTACAACAACAGATACGCAGTATTTT | CASSLGTTTTDTQYF
TRBJ2-7 | TRBV7-2 | TRBD2 | NA | TGTGCCAGCAGCTTAAACTTAGCGGGATACTACGAGCAGTACTTC | CASSLNLAGYYEQYF
TRBJ2-1 | TRBV11-2 | NA | NA | TGTGCCAGCAGCTTAAGTTTTCCGGGACTTAGCACCCAGTTCTTC | CASSLSFPGLSTQFF
TRBJ1-2 | TRBV4-3 | TRBD1 | once | TGCGCCAGCAGCCAAGAAACAGGGGGTTGGGATGGCTACACCTTC | CASSQETGGWDGYTF
TRBJ1-3 | TRBV5-8 | TRBD1 | NA | TGTGCCAGCAGCCGGGACAGCGATCTCATCTCTGGAAACACCATATATTTT | CASSRDSDLISGNTIYF
TRBJ2-3 | TRBV30 | NA | NA | TGTGCCTCGAACCCAGAAGATAGCCCTAGCCCGTTCACAGATACGCAGTATTTT | CASNPEDSPSPFTDTQYF
TRBJ2-2 | TRBV2 | TRBD2 | NA | TGTGCCAGCAGGGAGCGGGGGGTAACTACCGGGGAGCTGTTTTTT | CASRERGVTTGELFF
TRBJ2-7 | TRBV6-5 | NA | few | TGTGCCAGCAGTCCGGAGGACAGCCCAACCTACGAGCAGTACTTC | CASSPEDSPTYEQYF
TRBJ1-3 | TRBV5-5 | NA | NA | TGTGCCAGCAGCTTTCTCTCGGGCTCTGGAAACACCATATATTTT | CASSFLSGSGNTIYF
TRBJ2-1 | TRBV2 | TRBD2 | NA | TGTGCCAGCAGGCCTATACTAGCGGGCCCGTCGGATGAGCAGTTCTTC | CASRPILAGPSDEQFF
TRBJ1-1 | TRBV29-1 | NA | NA | TGCAGCGTCGTCACAGGGAAAGGTGAAGCTTTCTTT | CSVVTGKGEAFF
TRBJ2-6 | TRBV4-3 | NA | once | TGCGCCAGCAGCCAAGATCGTAGCTCTGGGGCCAACGTCCTGACTTTC | CASSQDRSSGANVLTF
TRBJ2-7 | TRBV11-3 | NA | NA | TGTGCCAGCAGCTCCTTGGACAGAATAAATGAGGACGAGCAGTACTTC | CASSSLDRINEDEQYF
TRBJ2-7 | TRBV7-2 | TRBD2 | NA | TGTGCCAGCAGCACCGAAGGACTAGCGGGGGCAAGCTACGAGCAGTACTTC | CASSTEGLAGASYEQYF